This T cell receptor beta chain comes out of a study of OX40 agonist ivuxolimab in advanced cancers. Turning to the overall study: The costimulatory receptor OX40 (CD134) was targeted by ivuxolimab, a fully human IgG2 agonistic monoclonal antibody. The paper reports the monotherapy dose-escalation portion (N = 52 patients) of the phase I ivuxolimab trial. The point of sequencing TCRbeta in the periphery was to test whether ivuxolimab changed TCR sequence diversity and drove clonal T-cell expansion. The dose-escalation cohort was 82.7% male with a mean age of 60 years, ranging from roughly 20 to 80. Partial responses were achieved by three dose-escalation patients, of whom one had hepatocellular carcinoma and two had cutaneous melanoma. Among the roughly 50 dose-escalation patients, some 20 had hepatocellular carcinoma, some 15 melanoma, 9 renal cell carcinoma and 9 head and neck cancer. Prior anti-PD-1, anti-PD-L1 or anti-CTLA-4 therapy was permitted, and 35% to 40% of dose-escalation patients had received checkpoint inhibitors. Intravenous ivuxolimab was administered to patients every 2 weeks at six dose levels: 0.01, 0.1, 0.3, 1.5, 3 and 10 mg/kg.

Patients with autoimmune disease history or receiving systemic immunosuppression were excluded from the trial. Peripheral blood for TCR sequencing was collected from all dose cohorts at baseline, on cycle 4 day 1, and on cycle 7 day 1. The samples were taken from a phase I, first-in-human, multicenter, open-label dose-escalation trial of ivuxolimab. Adults with locally advanced or metastatic head and neck squamous cell, hepatocellular, melanoma or renal cell carcinoma were enrolled in the trial. Before TCR sequencing, CD4+ and CD8+ T cells were separately sorted from peripheral blood. V lost 2 bases and J lost 9 bases; the stretch between them is 8 bases long. The cysteine opens and the phenylalanine closes a CDR3 of 12 amino acids. Only CDR3 DNA remains: 36 bases, in frame from the first base. For CDR1 and CDR2, the germline V gene lists SGHTA and FQGTGA. For this clone: The antigen it binds to is not known. The sample holds no much larger clone one base away, and base qualities are not on file.

To sequence the TCRbeta CDR3 region, genomic DNA was isolated from the sorted cells. The immunoSEQ Assay was used to sequence the TCRbeta CDR3 regions. TCRdb took this table from immuneACCESS and kept in-frame rearrangements with V and J called. Such tables lack part of the clones; where checked against another copy, unresolved V genes explain under half of the gap, and the rest is unexplained. Within this sample are roughly 59,000 clones, with over 70% of them counted one time only. The ten largest account for about 2% of the sample. General findings and caveats noted by the study authors: In the 0.1-3.0 mg/kg groups, partial responders had among the lowest normalized peripheral clonal expansion, particularly in CD8+ T cells. Which antigens the clonally expanded peripheral T cells were specific for was not determined. After ivuxolimab, expanded clones were on average more numerous among CD8+ T cells than among CD4+ T cells. At doses from 0.1 to 3.0 mg/kg, clonal expansion was seen in both CD4+ and CD8+ blood T cells between baseline and week 6. Low levels of normalized T-cell clonal expansion were also seen in some patients who did not respond.

The starting material was CD4+ or CD8+ T cells sorted from blood, obtained in a trial of the OX40 agonist ivuxolimab. The sequence came from an adult with an advanced solid tumor such as melanoma, head and neck, liver or kidney cancer. The chain was built from TRBV7-3 and TRBJ2-4, with the identity of the D gene unclear. The base sequence is TGTGCCAGCAGCTTACTGGACGGCATTCAGTACTTC. This sequence encodes CASSLLDGIQYF. Reference TRBV7-3 and TRBJ2-4 proteins supply the regions before and after the CDR3; the full variable domain is: GAGVSQTPSNKVTEKGKYVELRCDPISGHTALYWYRQSLGQGPEFLIYFQGTGAADDSGLPNDRFFAVRPEGSVSTLKIQRTERGDSAVYLCASSLLDGIQYFGAGTRLSVL.